This is a list of T cell receptor beta chains from one sample in a study of blood T cells in healthy people across ages. MiXCR, applied by TCRdb to the 5' RACE reads, yields one record per CDR3 protein. The repertoire includes hundreds of thousands of distinct CDR3 sequences, roughly 32% of them detected once, and 15% to 19% sits in the top ten. Material for sequencing was blood. These receptors were taken from a woman of 80 years or more in good health. CDR3s include the opening cysteine and the closing phenylalanine or tryptophan. Fields, in order: CDR3 length, clone size, D gene, J gene, V gene, CDR3 protein, CDR3 DNA. D genes are given only for firm matches. Size tells how often a clone was seen (once, few, many) or the class of an expanded clone, and some rows leave it out.

>15|.|TRBD2|TRBJ2-5|TRBV20-1
CSTGVSTSGDSPQYF
TGCAGTACTGGGGTCAGTACTAGCGGGGATAGTCCCCAGTACTTC
>14|few|.|TRBJ1-5|TRBV5-5
CASSLAPVHQPQHF
TGTGCCAGCAGCTTGGCTCCGGTACATCAGCCCCAGCATTTT
>14|many|.|TRBJ2-5|TRBV10-3
CAISVGTGQETQYF
TGTGCCATCAGTGTGGGGACGGGGCAAGAGACCCAGTACTTC
>14|few|.|TRBJ1-1|TRBV9
CASSLRTVNTEAFF
TGTGCCAGCAGCCTTCGGACGGTGAACACTGAAGCTTTCTTT
>16|.|TRBD2|TRBJ2-3|TRBV5-1
CASSFSLAGSTDTQYF
TGCGCCAGCAGCTTTTCCTTAGCGGGGAGCACAGATACGCAGTATTTT
>16|.|TRBD2|TRBJ2-7|TRBV12-3/TRBV12-4
CASSSAGREHSYEQYF
TGTGCCAGCAGCTCGGCGGGGCGGGAGCACTCCTACGAGCAGTACTTC
>15|many|.|TRBJ2-1|TRBV27
CASSSTLLGTNEQFF
TGTGCCAGCAGTTCGACCCTGCTCGGGACGAATGAGCAGTTCTTC
>13|.|.|TRBJ1-1|TRBV12-3/TRBV12-4
CASSSGGYAEAFF
TGTGCCAGCAGTTCTGGGGGGTACGCTGAAGCTTTCTTT
>17|.|.|TRBJ2-5|TRBV3-1
CASSQDKDGPYQETQYF
TGTGCCAGCAGCCAAGATAAGGACGGCCCGTACCAAGAGACCCAGTACTTC
>16|.|TRBD2|TRBJ2-5|TRBV9
CASSVGLAGYQETQYF
TGTGCCAGCAGCGTAGGGCTAGCGGGATACCAAGAGACCCAGTACTTC
>15|many|TRBD2|TRBJ2-5|TRBV20-1
CSARVQRGVEETQYF
TGCAGTGCTAGAGTCCAGCGGGGGGTGGAAGAGACCCAGTACTTC
>14|many|TRBD1|TRBJ1-2|TRBV4-3
CASSQYDRGYGYTF
TGCGCCAGCAGCCAATACGACAGGGGCTATGGCTACACCTTC
>14|many|TRBD2|TRBJ2-7|TRBV5-1
CASSAGLAGNEQYF
TGCGCCAGCAGCGCGGGACTAGCGGGGAACGAGCAGTACTTC
>14|.|TRBD1|TRBJ2-5|TRBV2
CASSEADREETQYF
TGTGCCAGCAGTGAAGCGGACAGGGAAGAGACCCAGTACTTC
>17|.|TRBD1|TRBJ2-2|TRBV4-1
CASSQDGQGARTGERFF
TGCGCCAGCAGCCAAGATGGGCAGGGGGCGCGGACCGGGGAGCGGTTTTTT
>14|many|TRBD2|TRBJ2-7|TRBV29-1
CSVVRAGGPREQYF
TGCAGCGTTGTCCGAGCGGGGGGGCCGCGAGAGCAGTACTTC
>14|.|.|TRBJ1-3|TRBV25-1
CASSPGSYRNTIYF
TGTGCCAGCAGCCCCGGGAGTTACCGGAACACCATATATTTT
>19|.|TRBD1|TRBJ2-6|TRBV27
CASSLAPRTGDSGANVLTF
TGTGCCAGCAGTTTAGCCCCTAGGACAGGGGACTCTGGGGCCAACGTCCTGACTTTC
>14|many|TRBD2|TRBJ2-1|TRBV7-2
CASSPAGGPGEQFF
TGTGCCAGCAGTCCGGCGGGGGGGCCGGGTGAGCAGTTCTTC
>16|many|TRBD1|TRBJ2-3|TRBV7-2
CASSLGSGQGADTQYF
TGTGCCAGCAGCTTAGGATCGGGCCAGGGGGCAGATACGCAGTATTTT
>13|.|.|TRBJ1-6|TRBV7-2
CASSARSNSPLHF
TGTGCCAGCAGCGCACGGTCCAATTCACCCCTCCACTTT
>16|many|TRBD2|TRBJ2-1|TRBV5-1
CASSLAGGVSYNEQFF
TGCGCCAGCAGCTTGGCCGGGGGGGTCTCCTACAATGAGCAGTTCTTC
>19|many|TRBD1|TRBJ1-2|TRBV6-5
CASSYPGQGVGSDHYGYTF
TGTGCCAGCAGTTACCCCGGACAGGGGGTAGGATCGGATCACTATGGCTACACCTTC
>17|many|TRBD2|TRBJ2-3|TRBV7-6
CASSLNPGGAGGDTQYF
TGTGCCAGCAGTTTGAATCCGGGGGGAGCGGGTGGAGATACGCAGTATTTT
>15|.|.|TRBJ2-5|TRBV27
CASSLGGRGLETQYF
TGTGCCAGCAGTTTAGGCGGAAGGGGGTTGGAGACCCAGTACTTC
>14|many|.|TRBJ1-2|TRBV5-1
CASSLGTGDYGYTF
TGCGCCAGCAGCTTGGGTACAGGAGACTATGGCTACACCTTC
>13|few|.|TRBJ2-7|TRBV14
CASSQAGLQGQYF
TGTGCCAGCAGCCAGGCGGGTCTCCAAGGGCAGTACTTC
>15|many|.|TRBJ2-5|TRBV6-5
CASSYFGQLQETQYF
TGTGCCAGCAGTTACTTTGGACAGCTACAAGAGACCCAGTACTTC
>14|.|.|TRBJ2-3|TRBV7-2
CASSPIRGTDTQYF
TGTGCCAGCAGTCCTATTCGCGGCACAGATACGCAGTATTTT
>15|.|TRBD2|TRBJ2-3|TRBV20-1
CSKRTSGRVTDTQYF
TGCTCGAAAAGGACTAGCGGGAGAGTCACAGATACGCAGTATTTT
>15|many|TRBD1|TRBJ2-1|TRBV12-3/TRBV12-4
CASTPPGQGIGEQFF
TGTGCCAGCACCCCACCGGGACAGGGGATTGGTGAGCAGTTCTTC
>15|.|.|TRBJ2-3|TRBV4-1
CASSQWGASRDTQYF
TGCGCCAGCAGCCAATGGGGCGCGAGCAGAGATACGCAGTATTTT
>12|many|.|TRBJ1-2|TRBV5-6
CASSLWVGGYTF
TGTGCCAGCAGCTTGTGGGTTGGCGGCTACACCTTC
>14|once|TRBD2|TRBJ2-7|TRBV10-3
CAIRSSGISYEQYF
TGTGCCATCAGAAGTAGCGGGATCTCCTACGAGCAGTACTTC
>12|many|.|TRBJ2-5|TRBV24-1
CATGGFGETQYF
TGTGCCACCGGAGGGTTCGGAGAGACCCAGTACTTC
>16|many|.|TRBJ2-7|TRBV7-9
CASSLARARGDDEQYF
TGTGCCAGCAGCTTAGCGCGCGCCAGGGGGGACGACGAGCAGTACTTC
>15|few|.|TRBJ1-5|TRBV5-5
CASSPRTVTNQPQHF
TGTGCCAGCAGCCCGCGGACAGTAACGAATCAGCCCCAGCATTTT
>15|few|TRBD1|TRBJ1-6|TRBV28
CASSYLRGPNSPLHF
TGTGCCAGCAGCTACCTCAGGGGGCCGAATTCACCCCTCCACTTT
>15|many|.|TRBJ2-1|TRBV9
CASSVAGDSLGEQFF
TGTGCCAGCAGCGTAGCAGGGGACTCCCTGGGGGAGCAGTTCTTC
>13|.|.|TRBJ2-7|TRBV7-3
CASSLIPGDEQYF
TGTGCCAGCAGCTTAATTCCGGGAGACGAGCAGTACTTC
>14|.|.|TRBJ1-1|TRBV12-3/TRBV12-4
CASSLVAGSTEAFF
TGTGCCAGCAGTTTAGTTGCAGGGAGCACTGAAGCTTTCTTT
>16|.|.|TRBJ2-3|TRBV29-1
CSVEGGVSGRTDTQYF
TGCAGCGTTGAGGGCGGGGTGTCGGGACGGACAGATACGCAGTATTTT
>16|many|TRBD2|TRBJ2-3|TRBV7-2
CASSLRLAGLTDTQYF
TGTGCCAGCAGCTTACGACTAGCGGGGCTCACAGATACGCAGTATTTT
>16|many|.|TRBJ2-3|TRBV9
CASSVRLTTASDTQYF
TGTGCCAGCAGCGTAAGACTCACTACCGCATCAGATACGCAGTATTTT
>15|many|TRBD2|TRBJ2-3|TRBV7-2
CANSFGLARADTQYF
TGTGCCAACAGCTTCGGACTAGCCCGGGCAGATACGCAGTATTTT
>12|.|.|TRBJ1-2|TRBV30
CAWRPQAYGYTF
TGTGCCTGGAGACCCCAAGCCTATGGCTACACCTTC
>14|few|.|TRBJ1-1|TRBV12-3/TRBV12-4
CASSLARRGGWAFF
TGTGCCAGCAGTTTAGCGAGGAGGGGGGGGTGGGCTTTCTTT